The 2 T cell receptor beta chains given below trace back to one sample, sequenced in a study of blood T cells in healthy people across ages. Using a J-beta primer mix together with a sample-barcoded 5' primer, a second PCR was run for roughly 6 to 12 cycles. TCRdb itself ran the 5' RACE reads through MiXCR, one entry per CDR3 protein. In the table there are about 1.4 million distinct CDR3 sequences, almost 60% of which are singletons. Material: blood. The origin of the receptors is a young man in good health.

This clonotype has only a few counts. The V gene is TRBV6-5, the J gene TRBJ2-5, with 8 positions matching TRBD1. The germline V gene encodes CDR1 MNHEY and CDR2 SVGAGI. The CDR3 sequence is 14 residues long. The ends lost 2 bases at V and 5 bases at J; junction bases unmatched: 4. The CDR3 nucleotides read TGTGCCAGCAGTTACGACAGGGGCTACGAGACCCAGTACTTC. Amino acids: CASSYDRGYETQYF.

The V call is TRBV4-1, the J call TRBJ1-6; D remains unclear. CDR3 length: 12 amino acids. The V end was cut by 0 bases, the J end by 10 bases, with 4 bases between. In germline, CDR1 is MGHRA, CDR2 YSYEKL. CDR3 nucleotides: TGCGCCAGCAGCCAAGATCTATCACCCCTCCACTTT. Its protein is CASSQDLSPLHF.